The 7 T cell receptor beta chains below come from one sample, sequenced in a study of blood T cell repertoires in COVID-19. The protocol was immunoSEQ multiplex PCR, while the TCRdb copy is restricted to in-frame clones and leaves out a portion. The data contain under 300,000 clones, approximately 80% of them singletons. Sequencing was done on a sample of peripheral blood. The receptors originated from a woman at least 80 years old with active or convalescent COVID-19.

As concerns this clone: The identical CDR3 is also encoded by other nucleotide sequences in the sample. The CDR3 loop reads CASSLEGLGGTGELFF. The CDR3 nucleotides are TGCGCCAGCAGCTTGGAAGGGCTGGGGGGCACCGGGGAGCTGTTTTTT. This sequence joins TRBV5-1 and TRBJ2-2, with D possibly matching TRBD2 (6 bases). The CDR3 consists of 16 residues. V was clipped by 0 bases and J by 4 bases, with 13 bases between them. Germline V gives CDR1 SGHRS, CDR2 YFSETQ.

The CDR3 DNA reads TGCGCCAGCAGCTTCGAAGGGCAGGGGAACACTGAAGCTTTCTTT. The encoded protein is CASSFEGQGNTEAFF. This chain connects TRBV5-1 to TRBJ1-1; the D gene is possibly TRBD1 (5 bases). Germline-derived CDR1 and CDR2 are SGHRS and YFSETQ. The CDR3 sequence is 15 residues long. With 2 bases removed from V and 1 base from J, the gap between germline ends came to 12 bases.

The rearrangement links TRBV20-1 to TRBJ1-5; D possibly corresponds to TRBD1 (6 bases). The V gene's germline CDR1 is DFQATT and CDR2 SNEGSKA (reference sequence). Trimming removed 6 bases at V and 5 bases at J, with 8 bases between. The CDR3 runs to 11 residues. DNA for the CDR3: TGCAGTGCCAACAGGGATCAGCCCCAGCATTTT. Translated: CSANRDQPQHF.

This clone has just a few counts. The chain links TRBV4-1 to TRBJ1-5; TRBD1 matches at 7 bases. The V gene's germline CDR1 is MGHRA and CDR2 YSYEKL. CDR3 length: 16 amino acids. The junction had 16 bases not matched to a gene; V was cut back by 8 bases and J by 6 bases. Here the CDR3 DNA reads TGCGCCAGCGCACAGGGAGCAAGGGGGCTTACTCAGCCCCAGCATTTT. Its protein is CASAQGARGLTQPQHF.

The V call is TRBV6-1, the J call TRBJ2-7; 7 bases align to TRBD2. CDR1 is MNHNS, CDR2 SASEGT, per germline. The CDR3 is made up of 15 amino acids. V shed 3 bases and J 2 bases; nucleotides not matched to a gene: 7. The CDR3 region is CASSDGTKPPYEQYF. For the CDR3, the DNA is TGTGCCAGCAGTGATGGGACTAAACCGCCCTACGAGCAGTACTTC.

The J gene is TRBJ1-1, the V gene TRBV6-1, with 7 bases aligning to TRBD1. J lost 1 base, V lost 1 base, and 6 bases had no gene match. The CDR3 is 16 amino acids. Germline V gives CDR1 MNHNS, CDR2 SASEGT. Here the CDR3 DNA reads TGTGCCAGCAGTGAAGACACGGGACAGACGAACACTGAAGCTTTCTTT. It codes for CASSEDTGQTNTEAFF.

In regard to this clone: At one end, the junction sequence differs from germline, possibly due to a read error. This chain joins TRBV15 and TRBJ2-2; no firm D call. The germline CDR1 and CDR2 sequences are LNHNV and YYDKDF (reference sequence). The CDR3 is 15 amino acids. CDR3 loop: CATSRDLNNIGELFF. As DNA, the CDR3 is TGTGCCACCAGCAGAGATCTTAACAACATCGGGGAGCTGTTTTTT. The full variable domain, completed using reference TRBV15 and TRBJ2-2, is DAMVIQNPRYQVTQFGKPVTLSCSQTLNHNVMYWYQQKSSQAPKLLFHYYDKDFNNEADTPDNFQSRRPNTSFCFLDIRSPGLGDTAMYLCATSRDLNNIGELFFGEGSRLTVL.